This is a list of T cell receptor beta chains from one sample in a study of blood T cells in healthy people across ages. MiXCR, run by TCRdb on the 5' RACE reads, gives a single entry per CDR3 protein. The profile shows about 1.7 million distinct CDR3 sequences, roughly 28% of them singletons. Material for sequencing was blood. Receptor source: a woman aged 25 to 39 in good health. Each CDR3 is given with its conserved first and last residue. D genes are given only for firm matches. Size is omitted from some rows. Given values are once, few, many or a class for expanded clones.

clone size | V gene | D gene | CDR3 protein
few | TRBV12-3/TRBV12-4 | TRBD1 | CASSKGGNTGELFF
few | TRBV28 | . | CASSPEGRGSYNEQFF
few | TRBV4-3 | . | CASSPDVGADSPLHF
. | TRBV29-1 | . | CSVEWGPDRNQPQHF
. | TRBV28 | . | CASTTPRGRETQYF
. | TRBV20-1 | TRBD2 | CSAVTGTRSSDTQYF
many | TRBV4-1 | . | CASSQFRARGGETQYF
few | TRBV7-3 | . | CASSLTKSTDTQYF
. | TRBV27 | . | CASSLSIGAGYTF
. | TRBV14 | TRBD1 | CASSGSGQGLDKNIQYF
few | TRBV12-3/TRBV12-4 | . | CAISLVGGRQTQYF
few | TRBV12-3/TRBV12-4 | . | CASSLNTFGRALRRDTEAFF
many | TRBV7-2 | . | CASSLAVEDTQYF
few | TRBV28 | . | CASRSLAPGMNTEAFF
. | TRBV30 | TRBD1 | CAWGTAEAFF
few | TRBV5-5 | . | CASSQTGAFSYEQYF
few | TRBV28 | TRBD1 | CASSRRQGAYETQYF
few | TRBV6-5 | . | CASSRTSTNEKLFF
few | TRBV5-1 | . | CASSLEGTRNTEAFF
. | TRBV4-1 | . | CASSQVYSSEAFF
few | TRBV14 | TRBD2 | CASSRAGGRYEQYF
. | TRBV12-5 | . | CASGLGFQGKETQYF
few | TRBV5-1 | . | CASRISLNYGYTF
few | TRBV7-3 | TRBD2 | CASSPGGSGGAREQFF
. | TRBV12-3/TRBV12-4 | TRBD2 | CASSFLTSARGGANVLTF
. | TRBV14 | . | CASSQDGWGDSYNEQFF
. | TRBV28 | . | CASRQLSYEQYF
. | TRBV5-1 | . | CASMERGSPGNTIYF
many | TRBV18 | . | CASSPGFSNQPQHF
few | TRBV7-2 | . | CASSLVASDTDTQYF